This T cell receptor beta chain was identified during a study of shared clonotypes between healthy human individuals. Points from the study as a whole: Despite large depth, rarefaction showed incomplete sorted-subset sequencing.

Deep-level settings were used for running the assay. Profiling relied on immunoSEQ multiplex PCR, and the TCRdb table lists in-frame clones only, not all of them. The table records about 1.1 million clones, 75% to 85% of them present only once. Germline values: CDR1 LGHNT, CDR2 FRNRAP. CDR3 size: 12 residues. V shed 1 base and J shed 13 bases, with 12 bases lying between them. Notes on this clone: Antigen specificity is unknown.

The rearrangement links TRBV12-5 to TRBJ2-3; D is possibly TRBD1 (6 bases). Material: memory CD4+ T cells from PBMCs. Indicated subset: CD45RA-negative fraction. This clonotype was obtained from a man aged 18 to 30 in good health. Some clones in this sample may be carry-over from other donors' samples. The DNA for the CDR3 is TGTGCTAGTGGTTTGGAACTAGGGGGAAAGTATTTT. This translates into CASGLELGGKYF.